These 2 T cell receptor beta chains originate from one sample sequenced in a study of identical twins. TCRdb processed the 5' RACE reads anew with MiXCR; each CDR3 protein has one entry. The table lists 450,000 or so distinct CDR3 sequences, 18% of them singletons. Specimen: naive T cells sorted from blood. The receptors were sampled from a man between 50 and 59 years old in good health.

Only a few counts were recorded for this clonotype. The gene calls are TRBV7-2 and TRBJ1-1, with D possibly TRBD1 on 6 matching bases. The V end lost 4 bases, the J end lost 5 bases, and 14 bases lay between the germline ends. The CDR3 spans 14 residues. The V gene's germline CDR1 is SGHTA and CDR2 FQGNSA. CDR3 residues: CASSSTWGATEAFF. CDR3 coding DNA: TGTGCCAGCAGCTCCACGTGGGGGGCAACTGAAGCTTTCTTT.

The chain is built from TRBV7-2 and TRBJ1-6, with no clear D. The germline V and J ends were trimmed by 3 bases and 7 bases, with 4 bases remaining between them. This CDR3 is 12 amino acids long. CDR1 and CDR2 (germline): SGHTA, FQGNSA. CDR3 loop: CASSFGNSPLHF. The CDR3 nucleotides are TGTGCCAGCAGCTTTGGGAATTCACCCCTCCACTTT.